Listed below are T cell receptor beta chains from one sample, sequenced in a study of T-cell reconstitution after alpha-beta-depleted transplantation in children. TCRdb passed the PCR reads through MiXCR, listing each CDR3 protein once. The sample lists 530,000 or so distinct CDR3 sequences, roughly 27% seen once, with about a third in the top ten. The sample consisted of PBMCs, taken before TCRalphabeta/CD19-depleted stem cell transplant. These receptors came from a boy under three years old with Wiskott-Aldrich syndrome, due to receive a stem cell transplant. Both conserved end residues are part of each CDR3. D genes are given only for firm matches. A row's size may be missing; if present it is once, few, many or a size class.

j_gene | d_gene | v_gene | abundance | CDR3aa | CDR3nt
TRBJ2-3 | - | TRBV7-9 | few | CATGSYTQYF | TGTGCCACGGGTTCCTATACGCAGTATTTT
TRBJ2-1 | TRBD2 | TRBV11-2 | - | CASRDSGRAHPYNEQFF | TGTGCCAGCAGGGATAGCGGGAGGGCCCACCCCTACAATGAGCAGTTCTTC
TRBJ2-3 | - | TRBV5-6 | - | CASSLWVADTQYF | TGTGCCAGCAGCCTGTGGGTTGCAGATACGCAGTATTTT
TRBJ2-6 | - | TRBV4-1 | - | CASSQENLMGGSGANVLTF | TGCGCCAGCAGCCAAGAGAATTTAATGGGGGGATCGGGGGCCAACGTCCTGACTTTC
TRBJ2-7 | - | TRBV6-1 | few | CASSGLSGPVAIYEQYF | TGTGCCAGCAGTGGACTCTCAGGGCCGGTCGCGATCTACGAGCAGTACTTC
TRBJ2-1 | TRBD2 | TRBV7-2 | - | CASSLPGLDLFF | TGTGCCAGCAGCTTACCCGGACTAGATCTGTTCTTC
TRBJ2-1 | - | TRBV7-2 | - | CASSLFPDEDEQFF | TGTGCCAGCAGCTTATTCCCGGATGAGGATGAGCAGTTCTTC
TRBJ2-2 | TRBD2 | TRBV27 | - | CASSLFGRALAGELFF | TGTGCCAGCAGTTTATTCGGGAGGGCCCTGGCCGGGGAGCTGTTTTTT
TRBJ2-1 | - | TRBV7-3 | few | CASSPTPGYNEQFF | TGTGCCAGCAGCCCCACCCCGGGCTACAATGAGCAGTTCTTC
TRBJ1-5 | TRBD1 | TRBV20-1 | - | CSAKAVAGGFQPQHF | TGCAGTGCTAAGGCTGTGGCAGGGGGCTTTCAGCCCCAGCATTTT
TRBJ2-2 | - | TRBV7-1 | - | CASSSRAVTNTGELFF | TGTGCCAGCAGCTCCCGGGCGGTTACTAACACCGGGGAGCTGTTTTTT
TRBJ1-2 | TRBD1 | TRBV5-1 | - | CASSLRDSKNLGHGYTF | TGCGCCAGCAGCTTACGGGACAGCAAAAATTTGGGCCATGGCTACACCTTC
TRBJ2-7 | - | TRBV5-1 | - | CASSLVGGLTSYEQYF | TGCGCCAGCAGCTTGGTTGGTGGGCTAACATCCTACGAGCAGTACTTC